This T cell receptor (beta chain) derives from a study of shared T cell receptors in the human thymus. The CDR3 has 17 residues. The method was immunoSEQ multiplex PCR; TCRdb's version includes in-frame clones alone and lacks a portion of them. Of about 660,000 clones listed, around 87% are singletons. The sample was also reused in another study, on human thymus T cells.

The TCR was taken from a boy under two years old with a congenital heart defect. The V gene is TRBV21-1, the J gene TRBJ2-3; the table gives TRBD1 as D, unverified against the DNA. TRBV21-1 is a pseudogene segment. Sequencing was performed on thymocytes. Here the CDR3 DNA reads TGTGCCAGCAGCAAAGTCTCTTCTAGGGGGCGTGGAGATACGCAGTATTTT. As protein: CASSKVSSRGRGDTQYF.